The following is a T cell receptor (beta chain) sequence with its context. Its antigen is as yet unknown. During the collection period, no donor immune events like infections were recorded. The sample belongs to a study of identifying expanded T cells in peripheral blood. Study-wide results and caveats: Approximately 2-week clone count variance significantly increased as total template count grew. Roughly 1.1 clones differed between technical replicates, versus roughly 16 and 20 over time.

Generated by immunoSEQ multiplex PCR, the TCRdb table keeps only in-frame clones and is missing some. The sample carries 50,000 to 65,000 clones, around 90% recorded once. Germline CDR1 MDHEN, CDR2 SYDVKM. CDR3 length equals 15 residues. V shed 2 bases and J 4 bases; nucleotides not matched to a gene: 4. The sequencing input was blood. The source is a person aged 18-70 years in good health. V usage is TRBV28 and J usage is TRBJ1-3, with 8 bases identical to TRBD1. The CDR3 spells CASSLTGGSGNTIYF. In DNA, the CDR3 is TGTGCCAGCAGTTTAACAGGGGGTTCGGGAAACACCATATATTTT.